This T cell receptor (beta chain) was captured in a study of blood T cell repertoires in COVID-19. Only in-frame clones appear in the TCRdb table, and some are missing; sequencing was by immunoSEQ multiplex PCR. The sample holds roughly 150,000 clones, about nine tenths seen once. CDR3 length: 12 residues. With 4 bases removed from V and 1 base from J, the gap between germline ends came to 4 bases. CDR1 is LGHDT and CDR2 is YNNKEL in the germline V gene (reference sequence). This clonotype originated in a woman aged 40 to 50 who had been exposed to COVID-19. The sample consisted of PBMCs or T cells enriched from blood (not recorded which). This rearrangement joins TRBV3-1 (or the pseudogene TRBV3-2) to TRBJ1-1; D unresolved. The CDR3 bases are TGTGCCAGCAGCCTACAGAACACTGAAGCTTTCTTT. Residues: CASSLQNTEAFF.